The 15 T cell receptor beta chains below were found in one sample sequenced in a study of blood T cell repertoires in COVID-19. Sequenced by immunoSEQ multiplex PCR; TCRdb stores in-frame clones only, minus some. The table records 65,000 to 95,000 clones, about 89% of them present only once. The sample consisted of peripheral blood. These receptors were taken from a man aged 45 to 65 with COVID-19, enrolled during active disease.

The chain carries TRBV28 and TRBJ2-7, with D possibly TRBD2 on 5 matching bases. This CDR3 is built from 13 residues. The V and J ends lost 4 bases and 6 bases respectively, with 13 bases between them. CDR1 and CDR2 (germline): MDHEN, SYDVKM. CDR3 nucleotides: TGTGCCAGCAGTTCCTCCCCGGGGTTCGAGCAGTACGTC. This sequence encodes CASSSSPGFEQYV.

V gene TRBV5-6 combines with J gene TRBJ2-3; no firm D call. The V gene lost 5 bases and the J gene lost 4 bases, with 8 bases spanning the gap. Germline V gene sequence: CDR1 SGHDT, CDR2 YYEEEE. The CDR3 consists of 12 residues. The CDR3 spells CASSWQSDTQYF. CDR3 DNA sequence: TGTGCCAGCAGTTGGCAATCAGATACGCAGTATTTT.

The chain employs TRBV28 and TRBJ1-1; 7 positions match TRBD1. The CDR3 length is 19 residues. V shed 6 bases, J shed 1 base, and the junction held 20 bases outside the gene matches. Looked up from germline, CDR1 is MDHEN and CDR2 is SYDVKM. CDR3 in DNA: TGTGCCAGCAGCCCCGTACAGCCACCAGGGGGTGAGAGGAACACTGAAGCTTTCTTT. This encodes CASSPVQPPGGERNTEAFF.

V gene TRBV10-1 combines with J gene TRBJ2-1, with TRBD1 matching over 10 bases. J was trimmed by 7 bases and V by 5 bases; bases with no gene match: 8. CDR3 length: 15 amino acids. CDR1 WNHNN and CDR2 SYGVQD come from the germline V gene (reference sequence). CDR3 in amino acids: CASSRQGAQRNEQFF. The CDR3 bases are TGCGCCAGCAGTAGACAGGGGGCGCAAAGGAATGAGCAGTTCTTC.

This rearrangement joins TRBV19 to TRBJ2-3; the D gene is possibly TRBD1 (5 bases). V gave up 3 bases and J gave up 2 bases, with 12 bases separating them. This CDR3 is built from 15 residues. Per germline, CDR1 LNHDA and CDR2 SQIVND (reference sequence). The CDR3, as DNA: TGTGCCAGTAGTATTTCCCAGGGTCTCACAGATACGCAGTATTTT. This translates into CASSISQGLTDTQYF.

The CDR3 coding sequence is TGTGCCATCCGGGACAGGGACACTGAAGCTTTCTTT. Amino acid sequence: CAIRDRDTEAFF. The chain joins TRBV10-3 to TRBJ1-1; 9 bases fit TRBD1. Losses at the gene ends were 8 bases for V and 3 bases for J; bases not matched to a gene: 1. The CDR3 length is 12 residues. Germline V lookup: CDR1 ENHRY, CDR2 SYGVKD.

This chain joins TRBV6-5 and TRBJ2-3; D gene uncertain. CDR1 and CDR2 from the germline V gene are MNHEY and SVGAGI. CDR3 length equals 14 residues. V was shortened by 5 bases and J by 0 bases, with 9 bases between the two germline ends. CDR3 coding DNA: TGTGCCAGCAGTCGACTGGTTAGCACAGATACGCAGTATTTT. As protein: CASSRLVSTDTQYF.

V is TRBV5-4 and J is TRBJ2-3; maybe TRBD1 (5 bases). Germline V CDR1 and CDR2: SGHNT, YYREEE (reference sequence). Trimming stripped 1 base from V and 0 bases from J, with 9 bases between. The CDR3 runs to 15 residues. CDR3 nucleotides: TGTGCCAGCAGCTTGTATGACAGAAGCACAGATACGCAGTATTTT. Translating it yields CASSLYDRSTDTQYF.

The CDR3 here is CASSLDRNTEAFF. DNA for the CDR3: TGTGCCAGCAGCTTGGATCGGAACACTGAAGCTTTCTTT. V is TRBV5-8 and J is TRBJ1-1; D unresolved. The germline gives CDR1 SGHTS, CDR2 YDEGEE. CDR3 size: 13 residues. V was clipped by 0 bases and J by 1 base, with 4 bases between them.

V and J are TRBV21-1 and TRBJ2-7; the table assigns TRBD1, which was not confirmed against the DNA. TRBV21-1 is tagged as a pseudogene. The CDR3 extends over 12 amino acids. The CDR3 DNA follows: TGTGCCAGCAGCAAATCTGTCAGCGAGCAGTACTTC. Its translation: CASSKSVSEQYF.

The genes are TRBV5-1 and TRBJ2-4, with a weak D call TRBD1 (6 bases). CDR3 length: 20 residues. The germline V and J ends were trimmed by 4 bases and 1 base, with 27 bases remaining between them. The V gene's germline CDR1 is SGHRS and CDR2 YFSETQ. In DNA, the CDR3 is TGCGCCAGCAGCGCCCTAATTGGGGGAACAGGGTCGTGGGCCAAAAACATTCAGTACTTC. As protein: CASSALIGGTGSWAKNIQYF.

The CDR3 sequence is CASSLTGDYNEQFF. CDR3 coding DNA: TGTGCCAGCAGCTTGACCGGGGATTACAATGAGCAGTTCTTC. The chain combines TRBV5-4 with TRBJ2-1; possible D gene TRBD2, 5 bases. The V end lost 1 base, the J end lost 4 bases, and 9 bases lay between the germline ends. The germline gives CDR1 SGHNT, CDR2 YYREEE (reference sequence). This CDR3 has 14 residues. Based on the CDR3 plus reference TRBV5-4 and TRBJ2-1, the full variable domain is ETGVTQSPTHLIKTRGQQVTLRCSSQSGHNTVSWYQQALGQGPQFIFQYYREEENGRGNFPPRFSGLQFPNYSSELNVNALELDDSALYLCASSLTGDYNEQFFGPGTRLTVL.

This chain connects TRBV6-5 to TRBJ1-1; no clear D gene. This CDR3 is built from 14 residues. Germline V gene lookup returns CDR1 MNHEY and CDR2 SVGAGI. V was pared by 7 bases and J by 2 bases, with 14 bases between. The CDR3 DNA sequence: TGTGCCAGCACCTATCCGGGTCCTAACACTGAAGCTTTCTTT. Translation gives CASTYPGPNTEAFF.

CDR3 in amino acids: CASSPDRHNQPQHF. CDR3 nucleotide sequence: TGTGCCAGCAGCCCGGACAGGCATAATCAGCCCCAGCATTTT. This chain links TRBV3-1 (or the pseudogene TRBV3-2) with TRBJ1-5; TRBD1 matches at 7 bases. With V trimmed by 4 bases and J by 4 bases, 4 bases remained unmatched. Germline CDR1 is LGHDT and CDR2 is YNNKEL (reference sequence). This CDR3 has 14 residues.

This sequence joins TRBV3-1 (or the pseudogene TRBV3-2) and TRBJ2-7, with TRBD1 matching over 11 bases. V dropped 3 bases and J dropped 4; count of bases not matched to a gene: 11. From germline, CDR1 is LGHDT and CDR2 YNNKEL (reference sequence). The CDR3 covers 17 residues. This CDR3 reads CASSHEQGTGGEYEQYF. In nucleotides, the CDR3 is TGTGCCAGCAGCCATGAACAAGGGACAGGGGGAGAGTACGAGCAGTACTTC.